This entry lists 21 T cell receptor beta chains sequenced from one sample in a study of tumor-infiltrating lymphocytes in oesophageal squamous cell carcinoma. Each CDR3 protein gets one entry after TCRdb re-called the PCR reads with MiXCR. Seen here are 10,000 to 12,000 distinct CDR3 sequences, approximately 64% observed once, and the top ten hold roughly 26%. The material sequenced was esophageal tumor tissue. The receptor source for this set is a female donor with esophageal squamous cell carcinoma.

The CDR3 protein is CASSLGGREQFF. In DNA form, the CDR3 reads TGTGCCAGCAGCTTAGGAGGGCGGGAGCAGTTCTTC. The rearrangement links TRBV7-3 to TRBJ2-1; weak D call: TRBD2 (6 bases). The V gene's germline CDR1 is SGHTA and CDR2 FQGTGA. CDR3 length: 12 residues. V was cut by 2 bases and J by 10 bases, with 9 bases left in between.

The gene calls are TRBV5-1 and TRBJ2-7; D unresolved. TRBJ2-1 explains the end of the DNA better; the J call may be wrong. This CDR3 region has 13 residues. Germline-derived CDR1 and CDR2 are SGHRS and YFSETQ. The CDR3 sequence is CASSLGSYNEQFF. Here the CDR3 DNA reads TGCGCCAGCAGCTTGGGCAGTTACAATGAGCAGTTCTTC.

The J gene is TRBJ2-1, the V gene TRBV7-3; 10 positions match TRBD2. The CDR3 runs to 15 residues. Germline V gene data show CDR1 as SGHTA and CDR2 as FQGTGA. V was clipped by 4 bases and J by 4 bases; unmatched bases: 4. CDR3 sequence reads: CASSSYSGGYNEQFF. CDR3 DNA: TGTGCCAGCAGCTCGTATAGCGGGGGGTACAATGAGCAGTTCTTC.

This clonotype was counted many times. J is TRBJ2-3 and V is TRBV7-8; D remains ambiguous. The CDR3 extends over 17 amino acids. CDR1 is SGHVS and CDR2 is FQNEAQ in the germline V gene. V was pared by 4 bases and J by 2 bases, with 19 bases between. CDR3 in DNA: TGTGCCAGCAGCTCCCGGGCATTCGCGCGGTCCACAGATACGCAGTATTTT. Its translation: CASSSRAFARSTDTQYF. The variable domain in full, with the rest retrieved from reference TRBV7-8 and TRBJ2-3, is GAGVSQSPRYKVAKRGQDVALRCDPISGHVSLFWYQQALGQGPEFLTYFQNEAQLDKSGLPSDRFFAERPEGSVSTLKIQRTQQEDSAVYLCASSSRAFARSTDTQYFGPGTRLTVL.

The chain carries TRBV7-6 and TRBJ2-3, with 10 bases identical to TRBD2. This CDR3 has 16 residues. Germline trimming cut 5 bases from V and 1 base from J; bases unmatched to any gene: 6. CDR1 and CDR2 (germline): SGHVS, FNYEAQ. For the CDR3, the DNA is TGTGCCAGCAGCACCGCTAGCGGGGGAGGCACAGATACGCAGTATTTT. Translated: CASSTASGGGTDTQYF.

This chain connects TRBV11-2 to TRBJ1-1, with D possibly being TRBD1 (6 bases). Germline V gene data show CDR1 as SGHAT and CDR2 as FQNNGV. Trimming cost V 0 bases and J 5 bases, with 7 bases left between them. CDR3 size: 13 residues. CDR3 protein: CASSLDQGTEAFF. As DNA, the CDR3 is TGTGCCAGCAGCTTAGATCAGGGGACTGAAGCTTTCTTT. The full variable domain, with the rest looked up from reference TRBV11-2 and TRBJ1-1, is EAGVAQSPRYKIIEKRQSVAFWCNPISGHATLYWYQQILGQGPKLLIQFQNNGVVDDSQLPKDRFSAERLKGVDSTLKIQPAKLEDSAVYLCASSLDQGTEAFFGQGTRLTVV.

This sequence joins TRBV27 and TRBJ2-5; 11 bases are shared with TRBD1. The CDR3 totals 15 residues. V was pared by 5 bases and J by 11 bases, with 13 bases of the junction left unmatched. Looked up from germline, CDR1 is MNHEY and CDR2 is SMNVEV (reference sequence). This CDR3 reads CASSRGTGGYNEQYF. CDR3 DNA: TGTGCCAGCAGTAGAGGGACAGGGGGGTACAATGAGCAGTACTTC.

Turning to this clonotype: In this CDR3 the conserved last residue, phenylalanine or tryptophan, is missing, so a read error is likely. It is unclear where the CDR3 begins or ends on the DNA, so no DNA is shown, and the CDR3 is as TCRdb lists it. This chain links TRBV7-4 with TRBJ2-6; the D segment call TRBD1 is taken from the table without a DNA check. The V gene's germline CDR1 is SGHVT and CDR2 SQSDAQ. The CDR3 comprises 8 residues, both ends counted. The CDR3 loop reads CASSLEGV.

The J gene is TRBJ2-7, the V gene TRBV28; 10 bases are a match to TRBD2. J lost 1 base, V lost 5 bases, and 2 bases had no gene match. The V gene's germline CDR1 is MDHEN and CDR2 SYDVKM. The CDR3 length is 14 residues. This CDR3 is CASSRTSGSYEQYF. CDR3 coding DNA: TGTGCCAGCAGTCGGACTAGCGGATCCTACGAGCAGTACTTC.

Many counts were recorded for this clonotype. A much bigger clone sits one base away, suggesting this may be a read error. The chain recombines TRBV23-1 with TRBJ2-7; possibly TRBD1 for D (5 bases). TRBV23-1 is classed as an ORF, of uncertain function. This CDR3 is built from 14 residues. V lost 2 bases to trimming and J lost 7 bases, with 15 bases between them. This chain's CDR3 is CASSQARAVDEQYF. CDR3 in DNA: TGCGCCAGCAGTCAAGCCAGGGCCGTTGATGAGCAGTACTTC.

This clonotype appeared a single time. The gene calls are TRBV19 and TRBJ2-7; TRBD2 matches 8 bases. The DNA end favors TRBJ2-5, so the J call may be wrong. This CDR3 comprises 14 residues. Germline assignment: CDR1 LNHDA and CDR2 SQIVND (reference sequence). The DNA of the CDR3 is TGTGCCAGTAGTGCCGGACTAGCATACGAGACCCAGTACTTC. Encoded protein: CASSAGLAYETQYF.

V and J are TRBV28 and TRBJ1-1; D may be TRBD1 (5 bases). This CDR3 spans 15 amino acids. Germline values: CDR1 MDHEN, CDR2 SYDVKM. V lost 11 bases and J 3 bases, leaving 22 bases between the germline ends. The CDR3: CAAGGRAASDTEAFF. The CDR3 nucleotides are TGTGCCGCCGGCGGCAGGGCAGCTTCGGACACTGAAGCTTTCTTT.

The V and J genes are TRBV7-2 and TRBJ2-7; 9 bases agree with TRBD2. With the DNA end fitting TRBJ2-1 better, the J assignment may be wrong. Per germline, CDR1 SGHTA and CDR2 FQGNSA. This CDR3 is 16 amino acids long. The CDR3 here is CASSSRGPSGVNEQFF. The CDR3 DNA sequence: TGTGCCAGCAGCTCCAGGGGTCCTAGCGGGGTTAATGAGCAGTTCTTC.

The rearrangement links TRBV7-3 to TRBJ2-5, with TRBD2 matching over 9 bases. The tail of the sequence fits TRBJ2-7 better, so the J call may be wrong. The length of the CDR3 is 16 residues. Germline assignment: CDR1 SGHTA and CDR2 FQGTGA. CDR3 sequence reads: CASSLSPLAGTYEQYF. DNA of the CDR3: TGTGCCAGCAGCTTAAGTCCCCTAGCGGGAACCTACGAGCAGTACTTC.

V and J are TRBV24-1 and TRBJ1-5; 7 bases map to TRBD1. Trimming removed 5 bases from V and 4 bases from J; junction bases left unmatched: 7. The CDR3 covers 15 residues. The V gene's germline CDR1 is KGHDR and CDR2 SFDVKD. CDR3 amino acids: CATSGVGTVNQPQHF. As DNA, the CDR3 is TGTGCCACCAGTGGGGTCGGGACAGTTAATCAGCCCCAGCATTTT.

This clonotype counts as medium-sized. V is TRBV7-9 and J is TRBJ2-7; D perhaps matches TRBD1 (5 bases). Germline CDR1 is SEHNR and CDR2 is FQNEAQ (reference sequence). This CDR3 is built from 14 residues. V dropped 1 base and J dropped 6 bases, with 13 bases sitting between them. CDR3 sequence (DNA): TGTGCCAGCAGCTTAGAGCAGGGTGTATCCGAGCAGTACTTC. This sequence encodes CASSLEQGVSEQYF.

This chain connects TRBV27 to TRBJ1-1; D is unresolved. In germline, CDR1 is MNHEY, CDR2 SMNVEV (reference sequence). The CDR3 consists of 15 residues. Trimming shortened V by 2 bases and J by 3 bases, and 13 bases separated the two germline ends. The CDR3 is CASSLLSPGYTEAFF. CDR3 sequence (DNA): TGTGCCAGCAGTTTACTCTCCCCTGGGTACACTGAAGCTTTCTTT.

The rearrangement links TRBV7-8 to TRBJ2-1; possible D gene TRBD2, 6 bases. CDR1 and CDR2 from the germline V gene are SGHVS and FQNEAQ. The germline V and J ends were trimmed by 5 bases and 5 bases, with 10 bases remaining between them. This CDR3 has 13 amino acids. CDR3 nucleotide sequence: TGTGCCAGCAGCCCGGGACTGAACAATGAGCAGTTCTTC. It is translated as CASSPGLNNEQFF.

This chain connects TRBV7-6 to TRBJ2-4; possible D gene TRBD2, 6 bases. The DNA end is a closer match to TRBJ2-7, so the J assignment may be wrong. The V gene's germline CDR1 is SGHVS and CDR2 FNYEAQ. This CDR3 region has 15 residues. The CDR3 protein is CASSSAPGGANEQYF. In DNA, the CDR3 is TGTGCCAGCAGCTCCGCACCCGGAGGGGCTAACGAGCAGTACTTC.

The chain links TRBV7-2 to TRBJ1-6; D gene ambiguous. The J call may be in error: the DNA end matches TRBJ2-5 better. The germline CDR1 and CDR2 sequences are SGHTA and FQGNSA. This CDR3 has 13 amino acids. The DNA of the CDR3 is TGTGCCAGCAGCAAACAAGCCCAGGAGACCCAGTACTTC. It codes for CASSKQAQETQYF.

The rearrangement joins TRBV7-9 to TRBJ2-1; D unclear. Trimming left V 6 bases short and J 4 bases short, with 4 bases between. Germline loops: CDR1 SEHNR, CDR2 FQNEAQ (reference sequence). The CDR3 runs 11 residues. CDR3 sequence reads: CASRLYNEQFF. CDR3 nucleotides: TGTGCCAGCAGACTATACAATGAGCAGTTCTTC.